One sample yielded the 23 T cell receptor beta chains listed below, sequenced in a study of blood T cell repertoires in COVID-19. Here immunoSEQ multiplex PCR was the method, and the copy in TCRdb shows in-frame clones only, minus some. The repertoire holds under 200,000 clones, with 90% to 95% as singletons. The specimen was peripheral blood. These receptors all stem from a man between 50 and 59 years old with acute or convalescent COVID-19.

The rearrangement joins TRBV28 to TRBJ1-1, with no clear D. V was cut by 6 bases and J by 1 base, with 9 bases left in between. Per germline, CDR1 MDHEN and CDR2 SYDVKM. The CDR3 runs 13 residues. CDR3: CASSPPGNTEAFF. The CDR3 bases are TGTGCCAGCAGCCCTCCCGGGAACACTGAAGCTTTCTTT.

The chain uses TRBV3-1 (or the pseudogene TRBV3-2) and TRBJ2-7, with TRBD2 identical over 9 bases. CDR1 and CDR2 from the germline V gene are LGHDT and YNNKEL (reference sequence). The V gene end was trimmed by 2 bases and the J gene end by 3 bases; junction bases not matched to a gene: 5. This CDR3 comprises 15 residues. The CDR3 is CASSQSLAGIYEQYF. In nucleotides, the CDR3 is TGTGCCAGCAGCCAAAGCCTAGCGGGAATCTACGAGCAGTACTTC.

The chain is built from TRBV5-1 and TRBJ1-2; D uncertain. Germline V CDR1 and CDR2: SGHRS, YFSETQ. The CDR3 sequence is 16 residues long. Trimming pared 3 bases from V and 7 bases from J, leaving 22 bases between. Here the CDR3 DNA reads TGCGCCAGCAGCTCACGGGCGCGGACTCCTCTTGGTGGCTACACCTTC. Translation gives CASSSRARTPLGGYTF.

This clone is a singleton in its sample. The V and J genes are TRBV9 and TRBJ1-2, with TRBD1 matching over 12 bases. This CDR3 spans 15 amino acids. The germline V gene encodes CDR1 SGDLS and CDR2 YYNGEE. V lost 4 bases, J lost 8 bases, and 9 bases stayed unmatched. The CDR3 DNA follows: TGTGCCAGCAGCCCCTGGGACAGGGGGCGCGACGGCTACACCTTC. Its protein is CASSPWDRGRDGYTF.

The chain has TRBV12-3 or TRBV12-4 and TRBJ1-4; no reliable D call. The CDR3 is 13 residues long. V lost 6 bases and J 7 bases, leaving 12 bases between the germline ends. Here the CDR3 reads CASRSAGVEKLFF. Here the CDR3 DNA reads TGTGCCAGCAGATCCGCCGGGGTTGAAAAACTGTTTTTT.

The V gene is TRBV4-1, the J gene TRBJ1-1; TRBD1 matches 8 bases. Looked up from germline, CDR1 is MGHRA and CDR2 is YSYEKL. Trimming took 2 bases from V and 6 from J; bases not matched to a gene: 8. The CDR3 contains 15 residues. The CDR3 spells CASSQRLGQEPEAFF. The CDR3 region has the DNA TGCGCCAGCAGCCAAAGATTGGGACAGGAGCCTGAAGCTTTCTTT.

V usage is TRBV30 and J usage is TRBJ2-7; 7 nucleotides match TRBD1. The V segment lost 5 bases and the J segment 0 bases; nucleotides outside the gene matches: 7. The CDR3 has 14 residues. Germline V gene data show CDR1 as GTSNPN and CDR2 as SVGIG (reference sequence). The CDR3 spells CAWGQGVNSYEQYF. The DNA of the CDR3 is TGTGCCTGGGGTCAGGGGGTCAACTCCTACGAGCAGTACTTC.

This chain joins TRBV28 and TRBJ1-5, with 7 bases lining up with TRBD1. Losses at the gene ends were 6 bases for V and 3 bases for J; bases not matched to a gene: 5. Germline V CDR1 and CDR2: MDHEN, SYDVKM. CDR3 size: 14 residues. The CDR3 region is CASSLTGDNQPQHF. The CDR3 DNA reads as TGTGCCAGCAGCCTTACAGGGGACAATCAGCCCCAGCATTTT.

V and J are TRBV18 and TRBJ1-1; D is unclear. The CDR3 has 14 residues. The V and J ends lost 3 bases and 1 base respectively, with 9 bases between them. CDR1 KGHSH and CDR2 LQKENI come from the germline V gene. The CDR3 region has the DNA TGTGCCAGCTCACCGGGCTTCGGGAACACTGAAGCTTTCTTT. Its translation: CASSPGFGNTEAFF.

The chain employs TRBV19 and TRBJ2-1; 9 bases map to TRBD1. Germline-derived CDR1 and CDR2 are LNHDA and SQIVND (reference sequence). V shed 3 bases and J 2 bases; nucleotides not matched to a gene: 2. The CDR3 has 15 amino acids. The CDR3 bases are TGTGCCAGTAGTATCGGGGACAGGGCCTACAATGAGCAGTTCTTC. This translates into CASSIGDRAYNEQFF.

The gene calls are TRBV4-3 and TRBJ1-3; D is undetermined. Germline CDR1 reads LGHNA; CDR2 reads YSLEER. The CDR3 covers 15 residues. Trimming stripped 0 bases from V and 0 bases from J, with 6 bases between. This CDR3 reads CASSQDHISGNTIYF. The CDR3 DNA reads as TGCGCCAGCAGCCAAGATCACATCTCTGGAAACACCATATATTTT.

DNA for the CDR3: TGTGCCAGCAGACCCGACAGGGGGCCCTATGGCTACACCTTC. This codes for CASRPDRGPYGYTF. The chain combines TRBV6-5 with TRBJ1-2; 10 bases are shared with TRBD1. V lost 6 bases to trimming and J lost 4 bases; unmatched junction nucleotides: 5. The length of the CDR3 is 14 residues. CDR1 is MNHEY and CDR2 is SVGAGI in the germline V gene.

The chain recombines TRBV5-5 with TRBJ1-4, with D unresolved. The CDR3 extends over 15 amino acids. V was trimmed by 4 bases and J by 7 bases, leaving 17 bases between them. The V gene's germline CDR1 is SGHKS and CDR2 YYEKEE (reference sequence). The CDR3 protein is CASSLGGSVGEKLFF. DNA for the CDR3: TGTGCCAGCAGCCTAGGAGGGTCCGTAGGTGAAAAACTGTTTTTT.

This chain connects TRBV18 to TRBJ2-5; D ambiguous. Germline CDR1 and CDR2: KGHSH and LQKENI. The V end was cut by 0 bases, the J end by 2 bases, with 7 bases between. The CDR3 sequence is 14 residues long. The CDR3 DNA reads TGTGCCAGCTCACCACCTCACTTGCAAGAGACCCAGTACTTC. The encoded protein is CASSPPHLQETQYF.

This clone was observed a few times. This chain uses TRBV15 with TRBJ1-2; TRBD1 matches 8 bases. J was trimmed by 7 bases and V by 3 bases; bases with no gene match: 13. The CDR3 extends over 16 amino acids. Germline CDR1 reads LNHNV; CDR2 reads YYDKDF (reference sequence). This CDR3 reads CATSRRGTGKFSGYTF. The DNA of the CDR3 is TGTGCCACCAGCAGGAGAGGGACAGGAAAGTTCAGTGGCTACACCTTC. The entire variable domain, with the rest obtained from reference TRBV15 and TRBJ1-2, is as follows: DAMVIQNPRYQVTQFGKPVTLSCSQTLNHNVMYWYQQKSSQAPKLLFHYYDKDFNNEADTPDNFQSRRPNTSFCFLDIRSPGLGDTAMYLCATSRRGTGKFSGYTFGSGTRLTVV.

The chain joins TRBV11-2 to TRBJ1-3, with D unresolved. The CDR3 totals 16 residues. Germline assignment: CDR1 SGHAT and CDR2 FQNNGV. V gave up 1 base and J gave up 0 bases, with 10 bases separating them. CDR3 protein: CASSLASLFSGNTIYF. CDR3 sequence (DNA): TGTGCCAGCAGCTTAGCAAGCCTATTCTCTGGAAACACCATATATTTT.

The chain carries TRBV10-3 and TRBJ2-1; no clear D. The CDR3 runs to 13 residues. Trimming pared 4 bases from V and 5 bases from J, leaving 9 bases between. Germline CDR1 and CDR2: ENHRY and SYGVKD. The CDR3 coding sequence is TGTGCCATCAGTGGGGCAGCTGACAATGAGCAGTTCTTC. It yields the protein CAISGAADNEQFF.

The V and J genes are TRBV7-3 and TRBJ2-3; perhaps TRBD1 as D (5 bases). With 6 bases removed from V and 1 base from J, the gap between germline ends came to 11 bases. This CDR3 contains 14 residues. In germline, CDR1 is SGHTA, CDR2 FQGTGA. The CDR3 spells CASSPGSGTDTQYF. The CDR3 nucleotides are TGTGCCAGCAGTCCAGGGTCAGGCACAGATACGCAGTATTTT.

The table lists this clone with a count of one. The genes are TRBV21-1 and TRBJ2-3; the tabulated D call, TRBD2, remains unverified against the DNA. TRBV21-1 is assigned pseudogene status. The CDR3 contains 20 residues. The CDR3 coding sequence is TGTGCCAGCAGCAAAGCGGTTAGCGGGAGGGCTTTCGAGTCGGCAGATACGCAGTATTTT. Translated: CASSKAVSGRAFESADTQYF.

V and J are TRBV7-2 and TRBJ2-2; perhaps TRBD1 as D (6 bases). Germline V lookup: CDR1 SGHTA, CDR2 FQGNSA. The CDR3 spans 15 residues. Trimming pared 1 base from V and 4 bases from J, leaving 10 bases between. In nucleotides, the CDR3 is TGTGCCAGCAGCTTAGGGGGGCCGGGCACCGGGGAGCTGTTTTTT. Encoded protein: CASSLGGPGTGELFF.

This chain joins TRBV19 and TRBJ1-5; 7 bases are a match to TRBD1. This CDR3 spans 16 amino acids. Germline-derived CDR1 and CDR2 are LNHDA and SQIVND (reference sequence). The V segment lost 6 bases and the J segment 4 bases; nucleotides outside the gene matches: 12. Here the CDR3 DNA reads TGTGCCAGTAGGGGTAATTCCAGGGGGTGGAATCAGCCCCAGCATTTT. It codes for CASRGNSRGWNQPQHF.

The genes are TRBV15 and TRBJ2-7; the match to TRBD1 covers 7 bases. V dropped 5 bases and J dropped 7; count of bases not matched to a gene: 8. Germline loops: CDR1 LNHNV, CDR2 YYDKDF (reference sequence). The CDR3 length is 13 residues. The CDR3 region has the DNA TGTGCCACCAGCTTGGACAGGCAGAAGGAGCAGTACGTC. This encodes CATSLDRQKEQYV.

The chain links TRBV28 to TRBJ2-7, with no clear D. V was clipped by 7 bases and J by 1 base, with 11 bases between them. In germline, CDR1 is MDHEN, CDR2 SYDVKM. The CDR3 runs to 13 residues. The DNA of the CDR3 is TGTGCCAGCATTAGCCGCCGGTCCTACGAGCAGTACTTC. This codes for CASISRRSYEQYF. Filled out from reference TRBV28 and TRBJ2-7, the complete variable domain reads DVKVTQSSRYLVKRTGEKVFLECVQDMDHENMFWYRQDPGLGLRLIYFSYDVKMKEKGDIPEGYSVSREKKERFSLILESASTNQTSMYLCASISRRSYEQYFGPGTRLTVT.